Shown below are 31 T cell receptor beta chains from a single sample sequenced in a study of blood T cells in healthy people across ages. A J-beta primer mix and a sample-barcoded 5' primer were used in a second PCR of roughly 7 to 12 cycles. TCRdb itself ran the 5' RACE reads through MiXCR, one entry per CDR3 protein. Of about 930,000 distinct CDR3 sequences listed, almost 30% are singletons. This sample was also put to use in a study of T cells of mothers and their children.

Sequencing was done on a sample of blood. Receptor source: a woman aged 40 to 55 in good health.

The CDR3 here is CASSFMDYEQYF. In nucleotides, the CDR3 is TGTGCCAGCAGTTTCATGGACTACGAGCAGTACTTC. The J gene is TRBJ2-7, the V gene TRBV28, with D unresolved. Trimming removed 3 bases from V and 3 bases from J, with 6 bases in between. The CDR3 runs to 12 residues. CDR1 and CDR2 from the germline V gene are MDHEN and SYDVKM.

The chain uses TRBV29-1 and TRBJ2-7; 12 bases agree with TRBD2. In germline, CDR1 is SQVTM, CDR2 ANQGSEA. V was clipped by 0 bases and J by 0 bases; unmatched bases: 6. The CDR3 runs to 17 residues. The CDR3 sequence is CSVEDTRLAGDSYEQYF. CDR3 DNA: TGCAGCGTTGAAGATACCCGACTAGCGGGGGACTCCTACGAGCAGTACTTC.

J is TRBJ1-2 and V is TRBV29-1; the D gene is possibly TRBD1 (5 bases). CDR3 length equals 13 residues. Germline CDR1 SQVTM, CDR2 ANQGSEA. The V end was cut by 6 bases, the J end by 1 base, with 12 bases between. CDR3 coding DNA: TGCAGCGTCGCCGCAGGGCATAACTATGGCTACACCTTC. Protein product: CSVAAGHNYGYTF.

The chain employs TRBV7-2 and TRBJ2-1; the match to TRBD2 covers 14 bases. V was clipped by 5 bases and J by 7 bases; unmatched bases: 4. This CDR3 has 15 amino acids. Germline CDR1 and CDR2: SGHTA and FQGNSA. CDR3 coding DNA: TGTGCCAGCAGCGCGGGACTAGCGGGGGCTAATGAGCAGTTCTTC. Protein: CASSAGLAGANEQFF.

The chain joins TRBV7-2 to TRBJ1-3; a possible D gene is TRBD1 (6 bases). Germline V gene data show CDR1 as SGHTA and CDR2 as FQGNSA. The CDR3 totals 15 residues. The V end was cut by 8 bases, the J end by 0 bases, with 14 bases between. CDR3 nucleotides: TGTGCCAGCGGGATCGGACAGACCTCTGGAAACACCATATATTTT. Translation gives CASGIGQTSGNTIYF.

In this sample, this clonotype turned up a few times. V usage is TRBV9 and J usage is TRBJ2-5; 11 bases map to TRBD2. The V gene end was trimmed by 0 bases and the J gene end by 5 bases; junction bases not matched to a gene: 6. The CDR3 length is 16 residues. Germline V gene lookup returns CDR1 SGDLS and CDR2 YYNGEE. For the CDR3, the DNA is TGTGCCAGCAGCGTAGGGTCTAGCGGGGGGCGGGAGACCCAGTACTTC. The encoded protein is CASSVGSSGGRETQYF.

The CDR3 region is CASSQDYGSHYEQYF. In DNA, the CDR3 is TGTGCCAGCAGCCAAGATTACGGGTCCCACTACGAGCAGTACTTC. This sequence joins TRBV3-1 and TRBJ2-7, with D hard to call. Germline CDR1 LGHDT, CDR2 YNNKEL (reference sequence). This CDR3 is 15 amino acids long. With 0 bases removed from V and 3 bases from J, the gap between germline ends came to 12 bases.

This clonotype was counted between two and nine times. The chain is built from TRBV7-2 and TRBJ1-1, with a tentative D call TRBD1 (5 bases). Germline V gene lookup returns CDR1 SGHTA and CDR2 FQGNSA. The CDR3 is 17 residues long. Trimming removed 1 base at V and 0 bases at J, with 15 bases between. The CDR3 DNA sequence: TGTGCCAGCAGCTTAGGCGCCGGACAATACATGAACACTGAAGCTTTCTTT. Its protein product is CASSLGAGQYMNTEAFF.

The J gene is TRBJ1-2, the V gene TRBV7-2; 8 bases fit TRBD1. The CDR3 extends over 14 amino acids. With 1 base clipped from V and 8 bases from J, the junction kept 6 bases outside the gene matches. Germline V gene lookup returns CDR1 SGHTA and CDR2 FQGNSA. CDR3: CASSLDQGAGGYTF. In DNA form, the CDR3 reads TGTGCCAGCAGCTTAGATCAGGGGGCGGGGGGCTACACCTTC.

The V call is TRBV5-1, the J call TRBJ2-7; 7 positions match TRBD1. There are 16 residues in the CDR3. CDR1 SGHRS and CDR2 YFSETQ come from the germline V gene. J lost 3 bases, V lost 4 bases, and 13 bases had no gene match. CDR3: CASSPAPGQHIYEQYF. CDR3 bases: TGCGCCAGCAGCCCCGCCCCGGGACAGCATATCTACGAGCAGTACTTC.

This chain uses TRBV5-1 with TRBJ2-3, with a tentative D call TRBD1 (5 bases). This CDR3 is 14 amino acids long. From germline, CDR1 is SGHRS and CDR2 YFSETQ. Trimming removed 2 bases at V and 3 bases at J, with 10 bases between. The CDR3 coding sequence is TGCGCCAGCAGCTTTGCGACAGAAACAGATACGCAGTATTTT. It translates to CASSFATETDTQYF.

On this clonotype: The conserved phenylalanine or tryptophan normally closing the CDR3 is absent here, so this likely arose from a read error. The V and J genes are TRBV5-1 and TRBJ2-1, with D hard to call. This CDR3 contains 12 residues. The germline V and J ends were trimmed by 0 bases and 10 bases, with 8 bases remaining between them. CDR1 is SGHRS and CDR2 is YFSETQ in the germline V gene. The CDR3 nucleotides read TGCGCCAGCAGCTTGGTTCAGAGGGAGCAGTTCGTC. Translation gives CASSLVQREQFV.

This clonotype was observed a handful of times. The chain is built from TRBV14 and TRBJ2-5, with D possibly matching TRBD2 (5 bases). Deletions cut 4 bases from V and 1 base from J, with 13 bases between. This CDR3 is 15 amino acids long. From germline, CDR1 is SGHDN and CDR2 FVKESK. CDR3 sequence (DNA): TGTGCCAGCAGCCCGAGGACTCACATCCAAGAGACCCAGTACTTC. It codes for CASSPRTHIQETQYF. Together with reference TRBV14 and TRBJ2-5, the CDR3 gives the full variable domain: EAGVTQFPSHSVIEKGQTVTLRCDPISGHDNLYWYRRVMGKEIKFLLHFVKESKQDESGMPNNRFLAERTGGTYSTLKVQPAELEDSGVYFCASSPRTHIQETQYFGPGTRLLVL.

This clonotype was detected a few times. The J gene is TRBJ2-1, the V gene TRBV7-9, with 8 bases aligning to TRBD2. The CDR3 covers 13 residues. With 3 bases clipped from V and 7 bases from J, the junction kept 2 bases outside the gene matches. From germline, CDR1 is SEHNR and CDR2 FQNEAQ (reference sequence). The CDR3 here is CASSFSGENEQFF. CDR3 coding DNA: TGTGCCAGCAGCTTTAGCGGGGAAAATGAGCAGTTCTTC.

This clonotype was counted a few times. The chain links TRBV5-5 to TRBJ2-1; 7 bases are a match to TRBD2. CDR1 is SGHKS and CDR2 is YYEKEE in the germline V gene (reference sequence). V was pared by 4 bases and J by 4 bases, with 11 bases of the junction left unmatched. The CDR3 is made up of 16 amino acids. Here the CDR3 DNA reads TGTGCCAGCAGCCCTCGCTTGGGAGGGGTATACAATGAGCAGTTCTTC. It yields the protein CASSPRLGGVYNEQFF.

This sequence joins TRBV7-2 and TRBJ2-3; 7 bases are shared with TRBD1. There are 16 residues in the CDR3. The junction had 5 bases not matched to a gene; V was cut back by 2 bases and J by 0 bases. The germline CDR1 and CDR2 sequences are SGHTA and FQGNSA. The CDR3 reads CASSLRDSYSTDTQYF. CDR3 nucleotide sequence: TGTGCCAGCAGCTTAAGGGACAGCTACAGCACAGATACGCAGTATTTT. The full variable domain, its missing parts supplied by reference TRBV7-2 and TRBJ2-3, is GAGVSQSPSNKVTEKGKDVELRCDPISGHTALYWYRQSLGQGLEFLIYFQGNSAPDKSGLPSDRFSAERTGGSVSTLTIQRTQQEDSAVYLCASSLRDSYSTDTQYFGPGTRLTVL.

The chain carries TRBV5-5 and TRBJ2-7, with D tentatively TRBD1 (6 bases). CDR1 is SGHKS, CDR2 YYEKEE, per germline (reference sequence). CDR3 size: 14 residues. The germline V and J ends were trimmed by 4 bases and 1 base, with 12 bases remaining between them. CDR3 in amino acids: CASSHSDRSYEQYF. CDR3 bases: TGTGCCAGCAGCCATTCCGACAGGTCCTACGAGCAGTACTTC.

A note on this clonotype: Germline is not matched at one junction end, which may reflect a read error. The chain combines TRBV9 with TRBJ2-3, with 10 bases lining up with TRBD2. The CDR3 consists of 15 residues. The germline CDR1 and CDR2 sequences are SGDLS and YYNGEE. CDR3 sequence: CASSSRGLAPDTQYF. The CDR3 region has the DNA TGCGCCAGCAGCTCCCGGGGACTAGCGCCAGATACGCAGTATTTT.

Remarks on this clonotype: Since a much larger clone is just one base distant, this may be a read error. The chain carries TRBV28 and TRBJ1-2; 12 bases map to TRBD1. This CDR3 comprises 16 residues. Looked up from germline, CDR1 is MDHEN and CDR2 is SYDVKM. CDR3 protein: CAGRNPGTGGGYGYTF. The DNA of the CDR3 is TGTGCCGGCAGGAATCCCGGGACAGGGGGCGGGTATGGCTACACCTTC.

This clonotype has at least ten counts. This rearrangement joins TRBV6-5 to TRBJ2-7, with 13 bases fitting TRBD2. The germline gives CDR1 MNHEY, CDR2 SVGAGI. CDR3 length equals 15 residues. Trimming cost V 5 bases and J 4 bases; bases outside gene matches: 5. In DNA, the CDR3 is TGTGCCAGCAGTGCCGGACTAGCGGGGGAGTACGAGCAGTACTTC. This encodes CASSAGLAGEYEQYF.

The chain is built from TRBV4-3 and TRBJ1-2; D is unresolved. Per germline, CDR1 LGHNA and CDR2 YSLEER. CDR3 length: 14 amino acids. The V end lost 0 bases, the J end lost 4 bases, and 9 bases lay between the germline ends. CDR3 residues: CASSQERHTYGYTF. The CDR3 bases are TGCGCCAGCAGCCAAGAACGTCACACCTATGGCTACACCTTC.

CDR3 DNA sequence: TGTGCCACCAGTGATCCAGGACAGGGGCCTTACAATGAGCAGTTCTTC. It codes for CATSDPGQGPYNEQFF. The genes are TRBV24-1 and TRBJ2-1; 9 nucleotides line up with TRBD1. The V gene end was trimmed by 3 bases and the J gene end by 4 bases; junction bases not matched to a gene: 6. Germline assignment: CDR1 KGHDR and CDR2 SFDVKD. The CDR3 runs 16 residues.

This chain connects TRBV4-1 to TRBJ2-1, with D hard to call. Germline lookup yields CDR1 MGHRA and CDR2 YSYEKL. The ends were cut back, 3 bases at V and 8 bases at J, with 11 bases in the middle. The CDR3 covers 13 residues. Written as DNA, the CDR3 is TGCGCCAGCAGCCAGGCCGTAGGAGATGAGCAGTTCTTC. The encoded protein is CASSQAVGDEQFF.

This clonotype was seen ten or more times. The chain employs TRBV20-1 and TRBJ2-7, with TRBD2 identical over 7 bases. CDR3 length: 15 residues. V dropped 2 bases and J dropped 2; count of bases not matched to a gene: 9. Per the germline V gene, CDR1 is DFQATT and CDR2 is SNEGSKA (reference sequence). CDR3 bases: TGCAGTGCTAGAAAGTCAAGCGGGGCCCCCTACGAGCAGTACTTC. It is translated as CSARKSSGAPYEQYF.

The CDR3 region is CASSVGGTGDHEQYF. The CDR3 DNA reads as TGTGCCAGCAGCGTAGGAGGGACAGGGGACCACGAGCAGTACTTC. The chain couples TRBV9 to TRBJ2-7; 10 bases fit TRBD1. Trimming cost V 0 bases and J 5 bases; bases outside gene matches: 5. Germline assignment: CDR1 SGDLS and CDR2 YYNGEE. The length of the CDR3 is 15 residues.

Of note for this clonotype: This could be a read error, since a much larger clone is one nucleotide away. This chain connects TRBV11-2 to TRBJ2-1; maybe TRBD2 (6 bases). The germline gives CDR1 SGHAT, CDR2 FQNNGV. V was shortened by 5 bases and J by 12 bases, with 11 bases between the two germline ends. The CDR3 runs to 11 residues. The chain's CDR3 is CASSPLRGQFF. Here the CDR3 DNA reads TGTGCCAGCAGCCCATTGCGGGGGCAGTTCTTC.

This clonotype was seen only a few times. The rearrangement uses TRBV7-9 and TRBJ2-1; D ambiguous. Between the trimmed V and J ends, which lost 5 bases and 3 bases, there was a span of 11 bases. This CDR3 contains 14 residues. The germline V gene encodes CDR1 SEHNR and CDR2 FQNEAQ (reference sequence). The CDR3 sequence is CASSPPYGYNEQFF. The DNA for the CDR3 is TGTGCCAGCAGCCCACCATACGGCTACAATGAGCAGTTCTTC. The full variable domain, its missing parts supplied by reference TRBV7-9 and TRBJ2-1, is DTGVSQNPRHKITKRGQNVTFRCDPISEHNRLYWYRQTLGQGPEFLTYFQNEAQLEKSRLLSDRFSAERPKGSFSTLEIQRTEQGDSAMYLCASSPPYGYNEQFFGPGTRLTVL.

This clonotype has just a few counts. V usage is TRBV13 and J usage is TRBJ2-7; 8 bases are a match to TRBD1. Unmatched junction bases numbered 7, after V lost 8 bases and J lost 1 base. CDR3 length: 14 amino acids. Germline V gene data show CDR1 as PRHDT and CDR2 as FYEKMQ (reference sequence). The chain's CDR3 is CASSDRGRSYEQYF. The CDR3 region has the DNA TGTGCCAGCTCAGACAGGGGACGATCCTACGAGCAGTACTTC. The whole variable domain, remainder taken from reference TRBV13 and TRBJ2-7, is AAGVIQSPRHLIKEKRETATLKCYPIPRHDTVYWYQQGPGQDPQFLISFYEKMQSDKGSIPDRFSAQQFSDYHSELNMSSLELGDSALYFCASSDRGRSYEQYFGPGTRLTVT.

The rearrangement uses TRBV10-3 and TRBJ2-2, with unresolved D. The length of the CDR3 is 12 residues. CDR1 and CDR2 from the germline V gene are ENHRY and SYGVKD. Trimming pared 4 bases from V and 0 bases from J, leaving 0 bases between. The DNA of the CDR3 is TGTGCCATCAGTGCGAACACCGGGGAGCTGTTTTTT. This encodes CAISANTGELFF.

This clonotype was observed many times. The chain couples TRBV24-1 to TRBJ2-1; TRBD2 might be the D (5 bases). V shed 3 bases and J shed 4 bases, with 12 bases lying between them. Germline CDR1 and CDR2: KGHDR and SFDVKD. CDR3 size: 15 residues. This CDR3 reads CATSDATGIYNEQFF. Written as DNA, the CDR3 is TGTGCCACCAGTGATGCTACCGGGATATACAATGAGCAGTTCTTC.

This sequence joins TRBV27 and TRBJ2-3; D perhaps matches TRBD2 (5 bases). CDR3 size: 14 residues. V was cut by 7 bases and J by 0 bases, with 11 bases left in between. CDR1 is MNHEY, CDR2 SMNVEV, per germline (reference sequence). This chain's CDR3 is CASKVRASTDTQYF. The DNA for the CDR3 is TGTGCCAGCAAGGTGCGGGCTAGCACAGATACGCAGTATTTT.